Below, 3 T cell receptor beta chains from the same sample are listed, as sequenced in a study of T cell responses to AZD1222 COVID-19 vaccine. Data came from immunoSEQ multiplex PCR; TCRdb stores just in-frame clones and leaves some out. The table includes approximately 70,000 clones, approximately 81% detected once. The material was peripheral blood, obtained on day 0 of AZD1222 vaccination. The receptors here all came from an adult in good health.

As DNA, the CDR3 is TGTGCCAGCAGCAGGACTAGCGAGAGCACAGATACGCAGTATTTT. Translating it yields CASSRTSESTDTQYF. J is TRBJ2-3 and V is TRBV6-5, with 9 nucleotides matching TRBD2. The V gene's germline CDR1 is MNHEY and CDR2 SVGAGI. The CDR3 length is 15 residues. The V and J ends lost 6 bases and 0 bases, in that order; junction bases with no gene match: 4.

This chain connects TRBV5-1 to TRBJ2-3; a possible D gene is TRBD2 (6 bases). Germline loops: CDR1 SGHRS, CDR2 YFSETQ. V dropped 4 bases and J dropped 2 bases, with 14 bases sitting between them. The CDR3 is made up of 15 amino acids. CDR3 loop: CASSRAAGSTDTQYF. The CDR3 DNA is TGCGCCAGCAGCCGAGCGGCGGGGTCCACAGATACGCAGTATTTT.

This clone occurred once. The chain links TRBV5-1 to TRBJ2-7, with 11 positions matching TRBD1. The ends lost 4 bases at V and 2 bases at J; junction bases unmatched: 8. Germline CDR1 SGHRS, CDR2 YFSETQ. The CDR3 spans 16 residues. The CDR3 reads CASSPHGTGGAYEQYF. The CDR3 nucleotides are TGCGCCAGCAGCCCCCACGGGACAGGGGGGGCCTACGAGCAGTACTTC.